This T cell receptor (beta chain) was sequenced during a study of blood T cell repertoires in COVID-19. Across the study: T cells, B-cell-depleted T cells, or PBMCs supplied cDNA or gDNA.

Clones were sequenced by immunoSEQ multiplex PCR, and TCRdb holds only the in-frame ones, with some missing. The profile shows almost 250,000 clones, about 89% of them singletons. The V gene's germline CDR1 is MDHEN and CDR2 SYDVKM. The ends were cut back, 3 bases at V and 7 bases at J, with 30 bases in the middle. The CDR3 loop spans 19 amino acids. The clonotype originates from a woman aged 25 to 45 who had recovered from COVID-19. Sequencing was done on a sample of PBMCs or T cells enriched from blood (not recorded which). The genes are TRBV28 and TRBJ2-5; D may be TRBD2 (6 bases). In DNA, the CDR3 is TGTGCCAGCAGTTTGAAGGTTGGAGGGTATAGACTGACAAGGGGGACCCAGTACTTC. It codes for CASSLKVGGYRLTRGTQYF.